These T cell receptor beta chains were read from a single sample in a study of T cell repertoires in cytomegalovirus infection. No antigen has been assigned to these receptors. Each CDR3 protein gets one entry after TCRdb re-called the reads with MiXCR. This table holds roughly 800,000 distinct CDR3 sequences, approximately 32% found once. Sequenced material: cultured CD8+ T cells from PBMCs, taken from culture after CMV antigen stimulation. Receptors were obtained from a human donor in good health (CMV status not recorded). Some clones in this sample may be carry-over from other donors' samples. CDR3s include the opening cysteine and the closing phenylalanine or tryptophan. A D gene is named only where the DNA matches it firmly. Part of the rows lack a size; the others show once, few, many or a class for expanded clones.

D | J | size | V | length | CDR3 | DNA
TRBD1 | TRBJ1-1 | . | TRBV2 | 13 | CASPDREGTEAFF | TGTGCCAGCCCGGACAGGGAAGGCACTGAAGCTTTCTTT
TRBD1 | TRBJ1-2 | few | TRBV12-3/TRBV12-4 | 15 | CASSPQTGIYGGYTF | TGTGCCAGCAGTCCTCAGACAGGGATCTACGGTGGCTACACCTTC
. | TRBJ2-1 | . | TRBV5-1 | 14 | CASSYRDTYNEQFF | TGCGCCAGCAGCTACCGGGACACCTACAATGAGCAGTTCTTC
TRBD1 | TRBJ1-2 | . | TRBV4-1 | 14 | CASSDRQGGNGYTF | TGCGCCAGCAGCGATCGACAGGGCGGGAATGGCTACACCTTC
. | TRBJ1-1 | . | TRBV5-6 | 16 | CASSFFDLTLNTEAFF | TGTGCCAGCAGCTTTTTCGACTTAACTCTGAACACTGAAGCTTTCTTT
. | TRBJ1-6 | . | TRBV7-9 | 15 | CASSRLTGPNSPLHF | TGTGCCAGCAGCCGGCTCACAGGGCCTAATTCACCCCTCCACTTT
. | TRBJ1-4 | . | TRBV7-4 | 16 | CASSLPAGVVDEKLFF | TGTGCCAGCAGCTTACCAGCAGGGGTTGTTGATGAAAAACTGTTTTTT
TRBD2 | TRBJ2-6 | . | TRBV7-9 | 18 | CASSPVSGLFSGANVLTF | TGTGCCAGCAGCCCCGTCTCGGGACTATTCTCTGGGGCCAACGTCCTGACTTTC
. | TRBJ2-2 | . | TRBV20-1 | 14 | CSARDLRGTGELFF | TGCAGTGCTAGAGATCTGCGAGGGACCGGGGAGCTGTTTTTT
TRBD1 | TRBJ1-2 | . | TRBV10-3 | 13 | CAIRGTGDNGYTF | TGTGCCATCAGAGGGACAGGGGATAATGGCTACACCTTC
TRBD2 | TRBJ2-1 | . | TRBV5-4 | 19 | CASTRLGLAGGLSYNEQFF | TGTGCCAGCACTCGACTGGGGCTAGCGGGGGGACTCTCCTACAATGAGCAGTTCTTC
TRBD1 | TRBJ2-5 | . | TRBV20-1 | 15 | CSAGTSGQGHETQYF | TGCAGTGCTGGAACCTCAGGACAGGGCCACGAGACCCAGTACTTC
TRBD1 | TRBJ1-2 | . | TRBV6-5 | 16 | CASSYWTGQGDYGYTF | TGTGCCAGCAGTTACTGGACCGGACAGGGTGATTATGGCTACACCTTC
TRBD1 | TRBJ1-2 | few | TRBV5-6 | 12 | CASSWTGEGYTF | TGTGCCAGCAGCTGGACAGGGGAAGGCTACACCTTC
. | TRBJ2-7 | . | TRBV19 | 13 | CASSIIRQGEQYF | TGTGCCAGTAGTATAATTCGGCAGGGGGAGCAGTACTTC
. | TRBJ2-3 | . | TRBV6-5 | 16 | CASSYSTGAFGDTQYF | TGTGCCAGCAGTTACTCTACGGGGGCGTTTGGGGATACGCAGTATTTT
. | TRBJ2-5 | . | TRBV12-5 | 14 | CASSFGQLQETQYF | TGTGCTAGTAGTTTTGGACAGCTACAAGAGACCCAGTACTTC
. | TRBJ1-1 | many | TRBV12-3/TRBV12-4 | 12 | CASSFRNTEAFF | TGTGCCAGCAGTTTTAGGAACACTGAAGCTTTCTTT
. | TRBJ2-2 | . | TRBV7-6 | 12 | CATTRDTGELFF | TGTGCCACTACGCGAGACACCGGGGAGCTGTTTTTT
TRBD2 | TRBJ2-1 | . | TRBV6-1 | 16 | CASSSGGHFSYNEQFF | TGTGCCAGCAGTTCGGGAGGTCACTTCTCCTACAATGAGCAGTTCTTC
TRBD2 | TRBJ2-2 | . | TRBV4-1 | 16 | CASTGHPGGDTGELFF | TGCGCCAGCACCGGGCATCCGGGGGGGGACACCGGGGAGCTGTTTTTT
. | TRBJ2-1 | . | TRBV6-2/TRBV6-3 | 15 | CASSPGTPRSSEQFF | TGTGCCAGCAGTCCCGGGACCCCGAGGTCCAGTGAGCAGTTCTTC
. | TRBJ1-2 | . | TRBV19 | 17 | CASSPEGELGANYGYTF | TGTGCCAGTAGTCCCGAGGGTGAATTGGGAGCTAACTATGGCTACACCTTC